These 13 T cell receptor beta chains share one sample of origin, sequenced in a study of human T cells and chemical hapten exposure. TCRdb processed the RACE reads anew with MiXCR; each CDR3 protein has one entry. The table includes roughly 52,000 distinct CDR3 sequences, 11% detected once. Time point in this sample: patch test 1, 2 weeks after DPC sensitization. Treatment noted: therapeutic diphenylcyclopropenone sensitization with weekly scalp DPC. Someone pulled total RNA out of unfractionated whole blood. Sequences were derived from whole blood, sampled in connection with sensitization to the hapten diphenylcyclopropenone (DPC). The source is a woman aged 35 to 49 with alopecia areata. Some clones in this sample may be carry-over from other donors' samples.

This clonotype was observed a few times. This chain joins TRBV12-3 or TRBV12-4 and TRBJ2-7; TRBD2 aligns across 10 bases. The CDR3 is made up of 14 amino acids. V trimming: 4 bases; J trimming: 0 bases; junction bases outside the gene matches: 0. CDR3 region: CASSSSGGSYEQYF. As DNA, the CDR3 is TGTGCCAGCAGTTCTAGCGGGGGCTCCTACGAGCAGTACTTC.

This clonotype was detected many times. In nucleotides, the CDR3 is TGTGCCAGCAGCTTAGAGGGCGGACAGTCAGGAGCTTTCTTT. Its protein is CASSLEGGQSGAFF. The chain recombines TRBV11-2 with TRBJ1-1, with D possibly matching TRBD1 (6 bases). This CDR3 comprises 14 residues. CDR1 is SGHAT and CDR2 is FQNNGV in the germline V gene. V was clipped by 0 bases and J by 10 bases, with 15 bases between them. Combining the CDR3 with reference TRBV11-2 and TRBJ1-1 gives the whole variable domain EAGVAQSPRYKIIEKRQSVAFWCNPISGHATLYWYQQILGQGPKLLIQFQNNGVVDDSQLPKDRFSAERLKGVDSTLKIQPAKLEDSAVYLCASSLEGGQSGAFFGQGTRLTVV.

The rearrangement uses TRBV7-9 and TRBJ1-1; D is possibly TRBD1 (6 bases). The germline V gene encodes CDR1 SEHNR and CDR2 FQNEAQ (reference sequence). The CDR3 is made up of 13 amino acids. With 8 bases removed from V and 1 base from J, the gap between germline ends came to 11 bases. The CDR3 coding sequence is TGTGCCAGCGGAACACAGGGGAACACTGAAGCTTTCTTT. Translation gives CASGTQGNTEAFF.

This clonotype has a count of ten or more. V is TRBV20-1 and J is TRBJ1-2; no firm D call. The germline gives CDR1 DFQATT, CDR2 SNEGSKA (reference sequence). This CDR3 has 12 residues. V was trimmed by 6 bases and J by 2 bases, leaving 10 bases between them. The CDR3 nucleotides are TGCAGTGCCGTATTCGAGAACTATGGCTACACCTTC. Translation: CSAVFENYGYTF.

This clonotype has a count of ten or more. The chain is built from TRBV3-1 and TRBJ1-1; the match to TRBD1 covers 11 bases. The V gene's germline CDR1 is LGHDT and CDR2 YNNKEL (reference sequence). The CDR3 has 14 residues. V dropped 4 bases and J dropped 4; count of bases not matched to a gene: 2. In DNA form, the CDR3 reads TGTGCCAGCAGCCGAGGGACAGGGGGCACTGAAGCTTTCTTT. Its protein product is CASSRGTGGTEAFF.

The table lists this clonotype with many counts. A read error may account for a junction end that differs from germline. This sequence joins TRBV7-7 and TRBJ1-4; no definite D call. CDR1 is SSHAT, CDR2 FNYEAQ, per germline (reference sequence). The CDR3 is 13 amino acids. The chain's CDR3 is CASSPGREGKLFF. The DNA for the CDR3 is TGTGCTAGCAGCCCAGGACGGGAGGGAAAACTGTTTTTT. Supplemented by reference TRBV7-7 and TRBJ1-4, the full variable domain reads GAGVSQSPRYKVTKRGQDVTLRCDPISSHATLYWYQQALGQGPEFLTYFNYEAQPDKSGLPSDRFSAERPEGSISTLTIQRTEQRDSAMYRCASSPGREGKLFFGSGTQLSVL.

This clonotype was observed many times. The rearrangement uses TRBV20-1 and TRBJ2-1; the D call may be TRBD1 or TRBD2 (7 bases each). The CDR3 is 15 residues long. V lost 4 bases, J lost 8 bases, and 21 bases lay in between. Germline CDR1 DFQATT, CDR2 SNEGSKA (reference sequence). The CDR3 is CSATQGGRASDEQFF. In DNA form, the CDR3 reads TGCAGTGCTACCCAGGGGGGGAGGGCCTCTGATGAGCAGTTCTTC.

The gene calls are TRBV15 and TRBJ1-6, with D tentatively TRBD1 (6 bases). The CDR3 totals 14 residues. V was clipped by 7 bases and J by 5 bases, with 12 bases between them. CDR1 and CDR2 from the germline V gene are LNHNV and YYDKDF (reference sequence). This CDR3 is CATKRGMNNSPLHF. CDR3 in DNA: TGTGCCACCAAGAGGGGGATGAATAATTCACCCCTCCACTTT.

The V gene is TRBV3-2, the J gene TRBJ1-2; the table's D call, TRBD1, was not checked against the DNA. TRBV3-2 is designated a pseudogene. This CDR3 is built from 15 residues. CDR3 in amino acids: CASSQEGAGEDGYTF. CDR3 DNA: TGTGCCAGCAGCCAAGAAGGGGCCGGGGAAGATGGCTACACCTTC.

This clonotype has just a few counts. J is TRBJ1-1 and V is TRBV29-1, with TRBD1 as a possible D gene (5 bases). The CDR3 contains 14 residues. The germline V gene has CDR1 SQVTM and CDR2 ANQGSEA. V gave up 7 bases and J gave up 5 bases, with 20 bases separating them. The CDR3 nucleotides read TGCAGCGGCAGTGTGGGGCTATTGGGGACTGAAGCTTTCTTT. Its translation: CSGSVGLLGTEAFF.

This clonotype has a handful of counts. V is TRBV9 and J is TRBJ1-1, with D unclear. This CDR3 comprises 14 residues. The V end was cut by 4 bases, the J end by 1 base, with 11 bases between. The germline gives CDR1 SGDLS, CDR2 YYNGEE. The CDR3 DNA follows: TGTGCCAGCAGCCCCTTATTCGAGAACACTGAAGCTTTCTTT. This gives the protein CASSPLFENTEAFF.

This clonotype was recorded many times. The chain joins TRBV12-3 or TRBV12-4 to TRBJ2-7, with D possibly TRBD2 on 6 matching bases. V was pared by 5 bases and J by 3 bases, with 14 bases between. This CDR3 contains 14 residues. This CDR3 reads CASSARGLYYEQYF. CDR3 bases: TGTGCCAGCAGTGCCCGGGGACTTTACTACGAGCAGTACTTC.

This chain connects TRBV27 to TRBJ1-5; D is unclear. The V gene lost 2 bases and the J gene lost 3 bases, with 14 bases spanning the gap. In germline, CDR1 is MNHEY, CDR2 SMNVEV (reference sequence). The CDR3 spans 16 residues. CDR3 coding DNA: TGTGCCAGCAGTTTAAAATTTTTGGGTCCCAATCAGCCCCAGCATTTT. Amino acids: CASSLKFLGPNQPQHF.